The T cell receptor (beta chain) described here comes from a study of cytomegalovirus exposure and HLA in healthy donors. Study as a whole: T cells numbering around 190 million yielded approximately 120 million unique TCR beta sequences in an earlier analysis.

This PCR relied on a set of 60 Vbeta primers and 13 Jbeta primers. Here immunoSEQ multiplex PCR was the method, and the copy in TCRdb shows in-frame clones only, minus some. The table lists 150,000 to 250,000 clones, 60% to 85% of them singletons. Germline trimming cut 0 bases from V and 2 bases from J; bases unmatched to any gene: 5. CDR1 is SGHTA and CDR2 is FQGNSA in the germline V gene. The CDR3 extends over 16 amino acids. As to this clone: Its antigen is not known.

Study results and limitations: An ancestry cluster, one associated with Asian ancestry, reportedly showed fewer N-insertions than the approximately 650-donor mean in a later analysis.

J is TRBJ2-5 and V is TRBV7-2; TRBD2 matches 8 bases. The specimen sequenced was PBMCs. This receptor was taken from a girl under 18 in good health and CMV-seropositive. The CDR3 sequence: CASSLALAGGQETQYF. DNA for the CDR3: TGTGCCAGCAGCTTAGCTCTGGCGGGGGGACAAGAGACCCAGTACTTC. Looking up the rest from reference TRBV7-2 and TRBJ2-5 gives the full variable domain: GAGVSQSPSNKVTEKGKDVELRCDPISGHTALYWYRQSLGQGLEFLIYFQGNSAPDKSGLPSDRFSAERTGGSVSTLTIQRTQQEDSAVYLCASSLALAGGQETQYFGPGTRLLVL.